The sample holds a few counts of the clone carrying this T cell receptor beta chain. This specimen comes from a study of STAT5B mutations in CD4+ large granular lymphocyte leukemia. The protocol was immunoSEQ multiplex PCR, while the TCRdb copy is restricted to in-frame clones and leaves out a portion. Altogether about 30,000 clones are present, around 80% being singletons, with the ten largest covering about 2%. CDR1 is MDHEN, CDR2 SYDVKM, per germline. V was trimmed by 5 bases and J by 7 bases, leaving 20 bases between them. This CDR3 has 15 amino acids. Sequenced material: CD4+ T cells from blood buffy coats. The TCR sequence derives from a human donor in good health. V gene TRBV28 combines with J gene TRBJ1-2; D gene uncertain. The CDR3: CASSLSNRSKRGYTF. DNA of the CDR3: TGTGCCAGCAGTCTCTCAAACAGAAGCAAGCGTGGCTACACCTTC.